Presented here are 19 T cell receptor beta chains from one specimen sequenced in a study of OX40 agonist ivuxolimab in advanced cancers. Library creation used the immunoSEQ multiplex PCR assay. Here the immuneACCESS table is served through TCRdb, limited to in-frame sequences with V and J called. Missing clones are a known gap in these copies; in checked studies unresolved V genes cover under half, and the rest lacks a known reason. Recorded for this sample are about 42,000 clones; approximately 83% of them occurred a single time. Roughly 20% of the sample rests with the top ten. The source was CD4+ or CD8+ T cells sorted from blood, collected in a trial of the OX40 agonist ivuxolimab. The receptors stem from an adult with an advanced solid tumor such as melanoma, head and neck, liver or kidney cancer.

The V call is TRBV5-5, the J call TRBJ1-2; tentatively, D is TRBD1 (5 bases). The CDR3 runs to 14 residues. The V gene lost 3 bases and the J gene lost 5 bases, with 14 bases spanning the gap. The germline CDR1 and CDR2 sequences are SGHKS and YYEKEE (reference sequence). Here the CDR3 DNA reads TGTGCCAGCAGCTGGGACGGTATAGCTTATGGCTACACCTTC. Protein sequence: CASSWDGIAYGYTF.

The chain joins TRBV4-1 to TRBJ2-1, with D maybe TRBD2 (5 bases). The germline V gene has CDR1 MGHRA and CDR2 YSYEKL. The length of the CDR3 is 11 residues. Between the trimmed V and J ends, which lost 3 bases and 8 bases, there was a span of 5 bases. CDR3 residues: CASSQRDEQFF. The CDR3 DNA sequence: TGCGCCAGCAGCCAGAGGGATGAGCAGTTCTTC.

The chain has TRBV20-1 and TRBJ2-7, with D unresolved. Germline loops: CDR1 DFQATT, CDR2 SNEGSKA (reference sequence). This CDR3 region has 10 residues. The V and J ends lost 6 bases and 3 bases respectively, with 6 bases between them. The CDR3 region has the DNA TGCAGTGCAATGATCTACGAGCAGTACTTC. This sequence encodes CSAMIYEQYF.

The chain uses TRBV7-9 and TRBJ2-5; perhaps D is TRBD1 or TRBD2 (5 bases each). CDR3 size: 13 residues. V shed 1 base and J shed 7 bases, with 10 bases lying between them. Germline CDR1 reads SEHNR; CDR2 reads FQNEAQ (reference sequence). CDR3 in amino acids: CASSLGGAATQYF. The CDR3 bases are TGTGCCAGCAGCTTAGGAGGGGCGGCGACCCAGTACTTC.

V is TRBV18 and J is TRBJ2-3; 9 nucleotides match TRBD1. The CDR3 totals 15 residues. CDR1 KGHSH and CDR2 LQKENI come from the germline V gene. Trimming at V came to 0 bases and at J to 3 bases, leaving 1 base not matched to a gene. The CDR3 region is CASSPPGQGTDTQYF. The CDR3 coding sequence is TGTGCCAGCTCACCACCGGGACAGGGTACAGATACGCAGTATTTT.

CDR3 nucleotides: TGTGCCAGCAGTGAATACAATGGACCCACTGAAGCTTTCTTT. It codes for CASSEYNGPTEAFF. The chain links TRBV25-1 to TRBJ1-1; no clear D gene. This CDR3 region has 14 residues. Per germline, CDR1 MGHDK and CDR2 SYGVNS. Trimming took 0 bases from V and 4 from J, leaving 9 bases between them.

This chain's CDR3 is CASSSPMDYGYTF. CDR3 sequence (DNA): TGTGCCAGCAGCTCTCCCATGGACTATGGCTACACCTTC. The chain couples TRBV7-9 to TRBJ1-2; the D is unclear. This CDR3 comprises 13 residues. Trimming shortened V by 4 bases and J by 3 bases, and 9 bases separated the two germline ends. Germline lookup yields CDR1 SEHNR and CDR2 FQNEAQ (reference sequence).

The chain joins TRBV25-1 to TRBJ2-2; a possible D gene is TRBD2 (5 bases). From germline, CDR1 is MGHDK and CDR2 SYGVNS. Trimming stripped 1 base from V and 4 bases from J, with 16 bases between. This CDR3 is built from 17 residues. DNA for the CDR3: TGTGCCAGCAGTGAATGGGGTGGAGGAACTCTCACCGGGGAGCTGTTTTTT. It encodes CASSEWGGGTLTGELFF. The complete variable domain, with remaining parts taken from reference TRBV25-1 and TRBJ2-2, reads EADIYQTPRYLVIGTGKKITLECSQTMGHDKMYWYQQDPGMELHLIHYSYGVNSTEKGDLSSESTVSRIRTEHFPLTLESARPSHTSQYLCASSEWGGGTLTGELFFGEGSRLTVL.

The chain uses TRBV5-6 and TRBJ2-5; maybe TRBD1 (5 bases). The J call may not be correct, given that the DNA end is closer to TRBJ2-7. Germline-derived CDR1 and CDR2 are SGHDT and YYEEEE. This CDR3 has 12 residues. CDR3 nucleotides: TGTGCCAGCAGCCCCCAGGGCGGCGAGCAGTACTTC. Residues: CASSPQGGEQYF.

The genes are TRBV18 and TRBJ2-5; no firm D call. CDR1 and CDR2 (germline): KGHSH, LQKENI. V gave up 2 bases and J gave up 2 bases, with 6 bases separating them. This CDR3 is 13 amino acids long. CDR3 in DNA: TGTGCCAGCTCACCAGGGAATCAAGAGACCCAGTACTTC. It yields the protein CASSPGNQETQYF.

The V gene is TRBV7-2, the J gene TRBJ1-4; D gene unclear. The length of the CDR3 is 14 residues. V lost 2 bases, J lost 5 bases, and 9 bases lay in between. Germline V gene sequence: CDR1 SGHTA, CDR2 FQGNSA. CDR3 region: CASSLRWANEKLFF. The CDR3 DNA sequence: TGTGCCAGCAGCTTAAGGTGGGCCAATGAAAAACTGTTTTTT.

This sequence joins TRBV6-4 and TRBJ2-1, with D perhaps assigned TRBD1 or TRBD2 (5 bases each). CDR3 length equals 13 residues. Per the germline V gene, CDR1 is MRHNA and CDR2 is SNTAGT. Trimming cost V 3 bases and J 6 bases, with 9 bases left between them. CDR3 loop: CASSEAGSNEQFF. The DNA for the CDR3 is TGTGCCAGCAGTGAAGCAGGGAGCAATGAGCAGTTCTTC.

The chain links TRBV21-1 to TRBJ1-5; the listed D gene, TRBD1, was not tested against the DNA. TRBV21-1 is a documented pseudogene. CDR3 length equals 15 residues. CDR3 amino acids: CASSKARTGHQPQHF. CDR3 nucleotide sequence: TGTGCCAGCAGCAAAGCGCGGACAGGGCATCAGCCCCAGCATTTT.

This chain connects TRBV13 to TRBJ2-2; D perhaps matches TRBD1 (5 bases). Trimming left V 2 bases short and J 3 bases short, with 10 bases between. The length of the CDR3 is 15 residues. CDR1 is PRHDT, CDR2 FYEKMQ, per germline (reference sequence). As DNA, the CDR3 is TGTGCCAGCAGCTTATCAGGGTTGGACACCGGGGAGCTGTTTTTT. It translates to CASSLSGLDTGELFF.

V gene TRBV5-1 combines with J gene TRBJ1-1; tentatively, D is TRBD1 (6 bases). Trimming cost V 2 bases and J 3 bases, with 11 bases left between them. Germline values: CDR1 SGHRS, CDR2 YFSETQ. CDR3 size: 14 residues. In DNA, the CDR3 is TGCGCCAGCAGCTTTGAACAGGGCGACACTGAAGCTTTCTTT. Its translation is CASSFEQGDTEAFF.

The J gene is TRBJ1-2, the V gene TRBV27, with a tentative D call TRBD1 (5 bases). This CDR3 has 13 residues. Germline V gene lookup returns CDR1 MNHEY and CDR2 SMNVEV (reference sequence). Between the trimmed V and J ends, which lost 5 bases and 5 bases, there was a span of 12 bases. This CDR3 is CASSGDGSYGYTF. The CDR3 DNA reads as TGTGCCAGCAGTGGGGACGGCTCTTATGGCTACACCTTC.

The V and J genes are TRBV10-1 and TRBJ2-7; 9 positions match TRBD1. V lost 8 bases, J lost 5 bases, and 13 bases stayed unmatched. The CDR3 loop spans 15 amino acids. Per germline, CDR1 WNHNN and CDR2 SYGVQD (reference sequence). In DNA, the CDR3 is TGCGCCAGCCCAGGTGGAGGGGACAGGGCCCACGAGCAGTACTTC. Its protein is CASPGGGDRAHEQYF.

The chain is built from TRBV6-5 and TRBJ2-1; D might be TRBD2 (5 bases). Trimming pared 0 bases from V and 4 bases from J, leaving 10 bases between. The CDR3 sequence is 15 residues long. The germline V gene encodes CDR1 MNHEY and CDR2 SVGAGI. In DNA, the CDR3 is TGTGCCAGCAGTTACTCTGCGGGCTATTACAATGAGCAGTTCTTC. It yields the protein CASSYSAGYYNEQFF.

The rearrangement links TRBV2 to TRBJ2-3; the match to TRBD2 covers 11 bases. Looked up from germline, CDR1 is SNHLY and CDR2 is FYNNEI. The J segment lost 2 bases and the V segment lost 5 bases, leaving 3 bases of the junction unmatched. This CDR3 has 15 residues. CDR3 sequence: CASSRLAGITDTQYF. The CDR3 DNA is TGTGCCAGCAGTCGACTAGCGGGGATCACAGATACGCAGTATTTT.